These 6 T cell receptor beta chains originate from one sample sequenced in a study of blood T cell repertoires in COVID-19. Sequenced by immunoSEQ multiplex PCR; TCRdb stores in-frame clones only, minus some. The sample carries 240,000 or so clones, roughly 87% recorded once. Material: peripheral blood. Receptor source: a man in his sixties who had recovered from COVID-19.

The rearrangement joins TRBV9 to TRBJ2-3; 8 bases map to TRBD2. The CDR3 contains 16 residues. Germline CDR1 reads SGDLS; CDR2 reads YYNGEE. After removal of 2 bases from V and 2 bases from J, the junction contained 7 bases not matched to a gene. CDR3 DNA: TGTGCCAGCAGCGTCAGGCTAGCGGGCTTCACAGATACGCAGTATTTT. Residues: CASSVRLAGFTDTQYF.

The chain links TRBV7-9 to TRBJ1-1, with 7 bases fitting TRBD1. CDR1 and CDR2 (germline): SEHNR, FQNEAQ (reference sequence). CDR3 length: 15 amino acids. V lost 1 base, J lost 4 bases, and 6 bases stayed unmatched. The CDR3 DNA sequence: TGTGCCAGCAGCTTAGAACCGGGACAGCTCACTGAAGCTTTCTTT. It translates to CASSLEPGQLTEAFF.

Here the CDR3 DNA reads TGTGCCAGCACTGACAGGGCGCGGGGAAACACCATATATTTT. As protein: CASTDRARGNTIYF. The chain carries TRBV28 and TRBJ1-3; 7 bases line up with TRBD1. The CDR3 totals 14 residues. Germline CDR1 reads MDHEN; CDR2 reads SYDVKM. Trimming at V came to 7 bases and at J to 4 bases, leaving 7 bases not matched to a gene.

The chain uses TRBV5-1 and TRBJ2-1; TRBD2 matches at 10 bases. Germline-derived CDR1 and CDR2 are SGHRS and YFSETQ. V trimming: 4 bases; J trimming: 6 bases; junction bases outside the gene matches: 4. The CDR3 totals 14 residues. CDR3 nucleotide sequence: TGCGCCAGCAGCACCGGGACTAGCGCCAATGAGCAGTTCTTC. This codes for CASSTGTSANEQFF.

The chain carries TRBV27 and TRBJ1-5, with no clear D. CDR3 size: 12 residues. Germline loops: CDR1 MNHEY, CDR2 SMNVEV (reference sequence). The ends were cut back, 3 bases at V and 6 bases at J, with 6 bases in the middle. CDR3 bases: TGTGCCAGCAGTTTTGAGGGTCAGCCCCAGCATTTT. It is translated as CASSFEGQPQHF.

This chain connects TRBV27 to TRBJ2-7; the D gene is possibly TRBD2 (5 bases). CDR1 is MNHEY, CDR2 SMNVEV, per germline (reference sequence). Trimming removed 6 bases from V and 2 bases from J, with 11 bases in between. The CDR3 totals 13 residues. The CDR3 sequence is CASSRGLTYEQYV. The CDR3 DNA follows: TGTGCCAGCAGCCGCGGACTGACCTACGAGCAGTACGTC.